What follows describes a single T cell receptor (beta chain). Its antigen remains unidentified. The junction shows a germline mismatch at one end, possibly a read error. This sample is part of a study of tumor-infiltrating lymphocytes in glioblastoma multiforme. The CDR3 is made up of 15 amino acids. Germline CDR1 reads SGHAT; CDR2 reads FQNNGV. Findings and limits, study-wide: Just one glioblastoma patient contributed to the TCR-mutation comparison.

Three nested ARM-PCR rounds with V-beta and C-beta primers built TCRB libraries. No unique molecular identifiers were described for these TCRB libraries. TCRdb independently ran MiXCR on the multiplex PCR reads; one entry per CDR3 protein. The data contain approximately 14,000 distinct CDR3 sequences, 70% to 75% of them singletons. This sequence joins TRBV11-2 and TRBJ1-1, with 7 bases identical to TRBD1. This receptor was identified in a male donor with glioblastoma. Sequencing was carried out using brain tumor tissue. The CDR3 protein is CASSLEGQRGNEAFF. The CDR3 DNA reads TGTGCCAGCAGCCTAGAGGGACAGAGGGGCAATGAAGCTTTCTTT.